Listed below are T cell receptor beta chains from one sample, sequenced in a study of neurological immune-mediated disorders. TCRdb independently ran MiXCR on the 5' RACE reads; one entry per CDR3 protein. The sample includes about 49,000 distinct CDR3 sequences, about 8% of them seen just once. The sample was PBMCs. These receptors were obtained from a woman between 40 and 50 years old in good health. CDR3s include the opening cysteine and the closing phenylalanine or tryptophan. D genes are given only for firm matches.

CDR3 length: 13; D gene: .; V gene: TRBV5-1; CDR3 protein: CASSLGRDNEQFF
CDR3 length: 13; D gene: .; V gene: TRBV24-1; CDR3 protein: CATSPRGEAEAFF
CDR3 length: 13; D gene: .; V gene: TRBV7-8; CDR3 protein: CASSQGGECKQYF
CDR3 length: 13; D gene: TRBD1; V gene: TRBV24-1; CDR3 protein: CATGQGYTGELFF
CDR3 length: 15; D gene: .; V gene: TRBV29-1; CDR3 protein: CSVPTGAGAYNEQFF
CDR3 length: 11; D gene: .; V gene: TRBV10-3; CDR3 protein: CAISGGTEAFF
CDR3 length: 13; D gene: .; V gene: TRBV5-1; CDR3 protein: CASSLTDNTEAFF
CDR3 length: 18; D gene: TRBD1; V gene: TRBV12-3/TRBV12-4; CDR3 protein: CASSLVWGQSSDNSPLHF
CDR3 length: 15; D gene: .; V gene: TRBV10-3; CDR3 protein: CAIKSGDGSYNEQFF
CDR3 length: 16; D gene: .; V gene: TRBV3-1; CDR3 protein: CASSGRSRAPNTEAFF
CDR3 length: 15; D gene: TRBD1; V gene: TRBV4-1; CDR3 protein: CASSQGETGFYEQYF
CDR3 length: 13; D gene: .; V gene: TRBV6-5; CDR3 protein: CASSLDINYGYTF
CDR3 length: 19; D gene: .; V gene: TRBV4-1; CDR3 protein: CASSQDAGVINSYNSPLHF
CDR3 length: 14; D gene: TRBD1; V gene: TRBV2; CDR3 protein: CASIRLAPGQGKFF
CDR3 length: 13; D gene: TRBD1; V gene: TRBV7-2; CDR3 protein: CASSSGTGDGYTF
CDR3 length: 16; D gene: TRBD2; V gene: TRBV2; CDR3 protein: CASSDLAGPTYNEQFF
CDR3 length: 14; D gene: .; V gene: TRBV5-1; CDR3 protein: CASSPRVGYTEAFF
CDR3 length: 16; D gene: TRBD2; V gene: TRBV11-2; CDR3 protein: CASSAPGLAGAKEQFF
CDR3 length: 12; D gene: .; V gene: TRBV5-1; CDR3 protein: CASSLDFYEQYF
CDR3 length: 12; D gene: .; V gene: TRBV10-1; CDR3 protein: CASSLTRNTQYF
CDR3 length: 15; D gene: TRBD2; V gene: TRBV5-1; CDR3 protein: CASSLRTSGDNEQFF
CDR3 length: 13; D gene: TRBD1; V gene: TRBV12-3/TRBV12-4; CDR3 protein: CASSLQQGSQAFF
CDR3 length: 13; D gene: .; V gene: TRBV6-5; CDR3 protein: CASSYWPSEVSFF
CDR3 length: 15; D gene: TRBD2; V gene: TRBV20-1; CDR3 protein: CSATPGLPTYNEQFF
CDR3 length: 15; D gene: TRBD2; V gene: TRBV7-6; CDR3 protein: CASSLSGGAWHEQFF
CDR3 length: 13; D gene: TRBD1; V gene: TRBV12-3/TRBV12-4; CDR3 protein: CASSRDRVIGYTF
CDR3 length: 14; D gene: TRBD1; V gene: TRBV12-3/TRBV12-4; CDR3 protein: CASRAPNRGPEAFF
CDR3 length: 14; D gene: TRBD1; V gene: TRBV20-1; CDR3 protein: CSADGQGAHYGYTF
CDR3 length: 9; D gene: .; V gene: TRBV20-1; CDR3 protein: CSPGLGYTF
CDR3 length: 15; D gene: TRBD2; V gene: TRBV5-1; CDR3 protein: CASMISGGDTDTQYF
CDR3 length: 17; D gene: TRBD1; V gene: TRBV3-1; CDR3 protein: CASSPAHWTGRGYEQYF
CDR3 length: 13; D gene: .; V gene: TRBV5-1; CDR3 protein: CASSLAWGTEAFF
CDR3 length: 13; D gene: .; V gene: TRBV10-3; CDR3 protein: CAISETEDQPQHF
CDR3 length: 13; D gene: .; V gene: TRBV7-8; CDR3 protein: CASSLGVSTEAFF
CDR3 length: 14; D gene: TRBD1; V gene: TRBV5-1; CDR3 protein: CASSAGQGGNEQFF
CDR3 length: 15; D gene: TRBD1; V gene: TRBV6-5; CDR3 protein: CASRPGGTGTYEQYF
CDR3 length: 17; D gene: .; V gene: TRBV5-1; CDR3 protein: CASSLAGLQFPNYGYTF
CDR3 length: 16; D gene: TRBD1; V gene: TRBV6-5; CDR3 protein: CASSPYDRGLEDTQYF
CDR3 length: 15; D gene: .; V gene: TRBV10-1; CDR3 protein: CASSEGTGRGDTQYF
CDR3 length: 16; D gene: TRBD2; V gene: TRBV9; CDR3 protein: CASSTFLAGGSGELFF
CDR3 length: 13; D gene: .; V gene: TRBV3-1; CDR3 protein: CASSHTGSTEAFF
CDR3 length: 14; D gene: TRBD1; V gene: TRBV19; CDR3 protein: CASSFTGGSYEQYF
CDR3 length: 15; D gene: .; V gene: TRBV15; CDR3 protein: CATSSSKGPNEKLFF
CDR3 length: 13; D gene: .; V gene: TRBV3-1; CDR3 protein: CASSLRQYTEAFF
CDR3 length: 15; D gene: .; V gene: TRBV3-1; CDR3 protein: CASSQASGRTDTQYF
CDR3 length: 14; D gene: TRBD1; V gene: TRBV5-1; CDR3 protein: CASSQGQGAYEQYF
CDR3 length: 14; D gene: TRBD1; V gene: TRBV10-3; CDR3 protein: CAMTGTEGSNEQFF
CDR3 length: 14; D gene: TRBD1; V gene: TRBV5-4; CDR3 protein: CASSLGDRDHEQYF
CDR3 length: 15; D gene: .; V gene: TRBV10-1; CDR3 protein: CASSESGTLGDEAFF
CDR3 length: 13; D gene: .; V gene: TRBV6-1; CDR3 protein: CASSEALPGELFF
CDR3 length: 14; D gene: .; V gene: TRBV25-1; CDR3 protein: CASSDQFRGSPLHF
CDR3 length: 15; D gene: .; V gene: TRBV6-2/TRBV6-3; CDR3 protein: CASSYGSRGTYEQYF
CDR3 length: 13; D gene: .; V gene: TRBV29-1; CDR3 protein: CSVLWATNEKLFF
CDR3 length: 14; D gene: .; V gene: TRBV5-1; CDR3 protein: CASGRDPANTEAFF
CDR3 length: 14; D gene: TRBD1; V gene: TRBV6-5; CDR3 protein: CASSPRTGEGEQYF
CDR3 length: 16; D gene: TRBD1; V gene: TRBV18; CDR3 protein: CASSPTTGAGNQPQHF
CDR3 length: 16; D gene: .; V gene: TRBV15; CDR3 protein: CATSRDWLAAYNEQFF
CDR3 length: 12; D gene: TRBD2; V gene: TRBV29-1; CDR3 protein: CSVGLAGGPLGF